This T cell receptor beta chain was found in a study of technical replicates of blood from several donors. Per germline, CDR1 SGHTA and CDR2 FQGNSA. This CDR3 is 15 amino acids long. Between the trimmed V and J ends, which lost 1 base and 0 bases, there was a span of 9 bases. Some clones are missing from TCRdb's copy, which holds only in-frame ones; the method was immunoSEQ multiplex PCR. Seen here are roughly 100,000 clones, over 90% observed once, and the top ten hold around 0.3%. This clonotype was obtained from a human donor in good health. The material sequenced was T cells isolated from PBMCs. V is TRBV7-2 and J is TRBJ2-5; D uncertain. The CDR3 is CASSLGFRYQETQYF. In nucleotides, the CDR3 is TGTGCCAGCAGCTTAGGGTTTCGGTACCAAGAGACCCAGTACTTC.